The 29 T cell receptor beta chains in this list originate from one sample, sequenced in a study of siplizumab effects on memory and regulatory T cells. Assay: immunoSEQ multiplex PCR; the TCRdb copy retains only in-frame clones and omits some. The repertoire holds approximately 70,000 clones, with roughly 89% as singletons. Sequencing used CD8+ T cells sorted from blood. The receptors stem from a human donor in good health.

V gene TRBV5-1 combines with J gene TRBJ2-7; D tentatively fits TRBD1 or TRBD2 (6 bases each). Germline CDR1 reads SGHRS; CDR2 reads YFSETQ. The CDR3 contains 12 residues. V lost 2 bases to trimming and J lost 6 bases, with 9 bases between them. In nucleotides, the CDR3 is TGCGCCAGCAGCTTAGGGGGGCGCGAGCAGTACTTC. Translated, it gives CASSLGGREQYF.

The CDR3 nucleotides are TGTGCCAGCAGTTACTCCGACACCTACGAGCAGTACTTC. It translates to CASSYSDTYEQYF. The gene calls are TRBV6-5 and TRBJ2-7; D uncertain. Germline V CDR1 and CDR2: MNHEY, SVGAGI. V lost 0 bases and J lost 2, with 5 bases in between. The CDR3 extends over 13 amino acids.

CDR3 protein: CASSLLLAGGTNEQFF. In DNA form, the CDR3 reads TGTGCCAGCAGTTTATTACTAGCGGGAGGAACGAATGAGCAGTTCTTC. The rearrangement links TRBV27 to TRBJ2-1; 12 nucleotides align to TRBD2. V lost 1 base to trimming and J lost 7 bases; unmatched junction nucleotides: 5. The length of the CDR3 is 16 residues. Germline V gene lookup returns CDR1 MNHEY and CDR2 SMNVEV (reference sequence).

This rearrangement joins TRBV7-2 to TRBJ2-1, with 12 bases lining up with TRBD2. Germline V gene data show CDR1 as SGHTA and CDR2 as FQGNSA. This CDR3 spans 15 amino acids. V lost 6 bases and J lost 8; bases outside the gene matches: 8. This CDR3 is CASRSSSGGVDEQFF. The CDR3, as DNA: TGTGCCAGCAGGTCATCTAGCGGGGGGGTCGATGAGCAGTTCTTC.

The chain carries TRBV6-5 and TRBJ1-2; 9 bases align to TRBD1. Germline V gene data show CDR1 as MNHEY and CDR2 as SVGAGI. CDR3 size: 13 residues. V lost 2 bases, J lost 12 bases, and 7 bases stayed unmatched. CDR3 amino acids: CASSYTGGATDTF. The CDR3 DNA is TGTGCCAGCAGTTACACAGGGGGCGCGACGGACACCTTC.

The chain is built from TRBV4-1 and TRBJ2-5; D is perhaps TRBD1 (6 bases). The DNA end favors TRBJ2-7, so the J call may be wrong. The CDR3 is 11 residues long. From germline, CDR1 is MGHRA and CDR2 YSYEKL. CDR3 bases: TGCGCCAGCAGGGACAGCCGCGAGCAGTACTTC. Amino acid sequence: CASRDSREQYF.

The chain carries TRBV6-6 and TRBJ1-5; no reliable D call. The CDR3 has 13 residues. Trimming took off 7 bases at V and 5 bases at J, with 12 bases between the two ends. Germline CDR1 MNHNY, CDR2 SVGAGI (reference sequence). In DNA form, the CDR3 reads TGTGCCAGCACTCCCCAGGACGATCAGCCCCAGCATTTT. This gives the protein CASTPQDDQPQHF.

CDR3 amino acids: CASSKTGGTNEKLFF. The CDR3 DNA reads as TGTGCCAGCAGCAAAACAGGAGGCACTAATGAAAAACTGTTTTTT. The chain links TRBV6-6 to TRBJ1-4, with D maybe TRBD1 (5 bases). V lost 6 bases, J lost 2 bases, and 13 bases lay in between. CDR3 length: 15 residues. CDR1 and CDR2 from the germline V gene are MNHNY and SVGAGI (reference sequence).

V is TRBV4-2 and J is TRBJ2-7, with D tentatively TRBD2 (6 bases). This CDR3 is built from 13 residues. V was pared by 1 base and J by 6 bases, with 10 bases between. Germline CDR1 LGHNA, CDR2 YNFKEQ. The CDR3: CASSQGDGGEQYF. CDR3 DNA: TGTGCCAGCAGCCAAGGCGACGGGGGCGAGCAGTACTTC.

This chain uses TRBV4-1 with TRBJ2-5, with D possibly being TRBD2 (5 bases). This CDR3 region has 14 residues. The V gene lost 1 base and the J gene lost 4 bases, with 10 bases spanning the gap. Germline loops: CDR1 MGHRA, CDR2 YSYEKL. CDR3 nucleotide sequence: TGCGCCAGCAGCCAAGGTTCAGAGGGAGAGACCCAGTACTTC. Protein product: CASSQGSEGETQYF.

The chain links TRBV7-8 to TRBJ2-2; D may be TRBD2 (6 bases). This CDR3 spans 17 amino acids. Trimming took off 3 bases at V and 1 base at J, with 15 bases between the two ends. Germline V gene sequence: CDR1 SGHVS, CDR2 FQNEAQ. CDR3 region: CASSLVLTGENTGELFF. CDR3 sequence (DNA): TGTGCCAGCAGCTTGGTTCTTACGGGGGAGAACACCGGGGAGCTGTTTTTT.

This clone is a singleton in its sample. The rearrangement joins TRBV7-8 to TRBJ2-1; the match to TRBD2 covers 9 bases. CDR3 size: 15 residues. The V gene's germline CDR1 is SGHVS and CDR2 FQNEAQ. V lost 5 bases to trimming and J lost 6 bases; unmatched junction nucleotides: 8. The CDR3 loop reads CASSPFGGRGNEQFF. In DNA, the CDR3 is TGTGCCAGCAGCCCATTTGGCGGGAGGGGCAATGAGCAGTTCTTC.

The V gene is TRBV10-1, the J gene TRBJ2-3, with 13 bases identical to TRBD2. The germline CDR1 and CDR2 sequences are WNHNN and SYGVQD (reference sequence). Trimming cost V 0 bases and J 5 bases; bases outside gene matches: 5. The length of the CDR3 is 17 residues. CDR3 amino acids: CASSESKGLAGEDTQYF. The CDR3 DNA reads as TGCGCCAGCAGTGAGTCGAAAGGACTAGCGGGAGAAGATACGCAGTATTTT.

Only a few counts were recorded for this clone. J is TRBJ2-4 and V is TRBV15, with D possibly matching TRBD1 (5 bases). From germline, CDR1 is LNHNV and CDR2 YYDKDF (reference sequence). Trimming left V 4 bases short and J 4 bases short, with 11 bases between. This CDR3 comprises 14 residues. The CDR3 loop reads CATSTGLEKNIQYF. For the CDR3, the DNA is TGTGCCACCAGCACAGGGCTAGAGAAAAACATTCAGTACTTC.

The chain uses TRBV2 and TRBJ1-1; perhaps TRBD1 as D (6 bases). The ends were cut back, 4 bases at V and 5 bases at J, with 14 bases in the middle. CDR1 SNHLY and CDR2 FYNNEI come from the germline V gene. The length of the CDR3 is 14 residues. CDR3 DNA sequence: TGTGCCAGCAGTGTTCCTGGGGGCGGGACTGAAGCTTTCTTT. This sequence encodes CASSVPGGGTEAFF.

The genes are TRBV7-2 and TRBJ2-7; 9 nucleotides align to TRBD2. The J segment lost 4 bases and the V segment lost 5 bases, leaving 6 bases of the junction unmatched. The CDR3 has 14 residues. Germline lookup yields CDR1 SGHTA and CDR2 FQGNSA. CDR3 nucleotides: TGTGCCAGCAGCCCCCCCACTAGCGGGTACGAGCAGTACTTC. This codes for CASSPPTSGYEQYF.

On this clone: In the same sample, other DNA sequences code for this CDR3. The chain links TRBV27 to TRBJ2-7; 7 bases line up with TRBD1. Trimming cost V 5 bases and J 3 bases; bases outside gene matches: 4. The length of the CDR3 is 13 residues. Germline V CDR1 and CDR2: MNHEY, SMNVEV (reference sequence). CDR3 DNA sequence: TGTGCCAGCAGTCCGCAGGGGGACTACGAGCAGTACTTC. Translated, it gives CASSPQGDYEQYF.

V usage is TRBV7-9 and J usage is TRBJ1-2; 10 bases are shared with TRBD1. The CDR3 consists of 18 residues. From germline, CDR1 is SEHNR and CDR2 FQNEAQ (reference sequence). Trimming removed 3 bases from V and 4 bases from J; junction bases left unmatched: 14. This CDR3 is CASSFTGPDRGGSYGYTF. CDR3 nucleotides: TGTGCCAGCAGCTTCACCGGCCCGGACAGGGGGGGTAGCTATGGCTACACCTTC.

This rearrangement joins TRBV5-6 to TRBJ1-6, with 11 bases lining up with TRBD1. V was clipped by 3 bases and J by 8 bases; unmatched bases: 4. CDR1 SGHDT and CDR2 YYEEEE come from the germline V gene. The CDR3 has 15 residues. The CDR3 loop is CASSSGQGAHSPLHF. In nucleotides, the CDR3 is TGTGCCAGCAGCTCTGGACAGGGGGCTCATTCACCCCTCCACTTT.

The V and J genes are TRBV27 and TRBJ2-6; D is possibly TRBD1 (5 bases). This CDR3 has 13 amino acids. Trimming cost V 7 bases and J 1 base, with 5 bases left between them. Germline V gives CDR1 MNHEY, CDR2 SMNVEV (reference sequence). Here the CDR3 DNA reads TGTGCCAGCAAGGGGTCTGGGGCCAACGTCCTGACTTTC. This gives the protein CASKGSGANVLTF.

The CDR3 DNA reads TGTGCCAGTAGTATGGGAGCCGCAGCTTTCTTT. This codes for CASSMGAAAFF. The genes are TRBV19 and TRBJ1-1; D unresolved. The CDR3 consists of 11 residues. V dropped 3 bases and J dropped 10 bases, with 9 bases sitting between them. Germline lookup yields CDR1 LNHDA and CDR2 SQIVND (reference sequence).

The gene calls are TRBV6-5 and TRBJ1-2, with D unclear. V lost 0 bases, J lost 8 bases, and 13 bases lay in between. The germline gives CDR1 MNHEY, CDR2 SVGAGI. The CDR3 is 14 residues long. The CDR3 nucleotides read TGTGCCAGCAGTTACTCCCCTCCTGAGCGAGGCTACACCTTC. Protein sequence: CASSYSPPERGYTF.

The gene calls are TRBV14 and TRBJ2-3; 8 nucleotides align to TRBD1. The CDR3 runs 16 residues. The germline V gene encodes CDR1 SGHDN and CDR2 FVKESK. J gave up 1 base and V 2 bases, and 5 bases lay outside the gene matches. The CDR3 spells CASSQRQGWGTDTQYF. The CDR3 DNA reads as TGTGCCAGCAGCCAAAGACAGGGGTGGGGCACAGATACGCAGTATTTT. Drawing the rest from reference TRBV14 and TRBJ2-3, the complete variable domain is EAGVTQFPSHSVIEKGQTVTLRCDPISGHDNLYWYRRVMGKEIKFLLHFVKESKQDESGMPNNRFLAERTGGTYSTLKVQPAELEDSGVYFCASSQRQGWGTDTQYFGPGTRLTVL.

The V gene is TRBV6-5, the J gene TRBJ2-1; D is perhaps TRBD1 or TRBD2 (5 bases each). CDR1 MNHEY and CDR2 SVGAGI come from the germline V gene. Between the trimmed V and J ends, which lost 4 bases and 7 bases, there was a span of 17 bases. There are 15 residues in the CDR3. CDR3 in amino acids: CASSSGHGALNEQFF. The CDR3 nucleotides read TGTGCCAGCAGTTCGGGGCATGGGGCTCTTAATGAGCAGTTCTTC.

This clone was observed a few times. The rearrangement links TRBV7-3 to TRBJ1-1; 7 bases fit TRBD1. J was trimmed by 5 bases and V by 1 base; bases with no gene match: 4. Looked up from germline, CDR1 is SGHTA and CDR2 is FQGTGA. The CDR3 covers 14 residues. CDR3 sequence (DNA): TGTGCCAGCAGCTTAATGGGACAGTCGACTGAAGCTTTCTTT. Translation gives CASSLMGQSTEAFF.

The chain recombines TRBV27 with TRBJ1-1; TRBD1 aligns across 8 bases. V was clipped by 4 bases and J by 4 bases; unmatched bases: 5. CDR1 is MNHEY, CDR2 SMNVEV, per germline (reference sequence). CDR3 length equals 14 residues. The CDR3 bases are TGTGCCAGCAGTTCAGGGGGCTCGGGCACTGAAGCTTTCTTT. This encodes CASSSGGSGTEAFF.

The rearrangement links TRBV19 to TRBJ1-1; TRBD1 matches at 7 bases. V shed 6 bases and J 1 base; nucleotides not matched to a gene: 2. The CDR3 extends over 13 amino acids. Germline values: CDR1 LNHDA, CDR2 SQIVND (reference sequence). In DNA, the CDR3 is TGTGCCAGTAGAGGGGGCACGAACACTGAAGCTTTCTTT. It yields the protein CASRGGTNTEAFF.

The V gene is TRBV11-2, the J gene TRBJ2-7, with D unclear. The CDR3 consists of 15 residues. Germline assignment: CDR1 SGHAT and CDR2 FQNNGV. V shed 6 bases and J shed 3 bases, with 18 bases lying between them. CDR3 in amino acids: CASSGGSGDFYEQYF. The CDR3 DNA is TGTGCCAGCAGTGGTGGATCAGGAGACTTCTACGAGCAGTACTTC.

The chain couples TRBV4-1 to TRBJ2-1; tentatively, D is TRBD1 or TRBD2 (5 bases each). In germline, CDR1 is MGHRA, CDR2 YSYEKL. Between the trimmed V and J ends, which lost 8 bases and 6 bases, there was a span of 20 bases. The CDR3 is 15 amino acids. This chain's CDR3 is CASGVNRGELNEQFF. DNA for the CDR3: TGCGCCAGCGGGGTTAACCGAGGGGAGCTCAATGAGCAGTTCTTC.